This T cell receptor beta chain was captured by sequencing in a study of T cell repertoires in cytomegalovirus infection. For the study at large: It was the public TCR beta signatures that indicated both CMV infection and matching HLA type. Study-wide results and caveats: Dominating the ex vivo response were TCR beta clonotypes that were CMV-specific and HLA-C-restricted. Identification of carriers of CMV plus the relevant HLA was performed using cumulative public TCR beta family frequency.

The sample holds many counts of this clonotype. The antigen remains unidentified. The length of the CDR3 is 13 residues. Germline V gives CDR1 SGHVS, CDR2 FNYEAQ. V was trimmed by 5 bases and J by 3 bases, leaving 8 bases between them. TCRdb independently ran MiXCR on the reads; one entry per CDR3 protein. The sample includes fewer than 350,000 distinct CDR3 sequences, roughly a sixth seen only once; the top ten take about 12%. Sequencing input: PBMCs. The receptor was isolated from a human donor in good health (CMV status not recorded). Some clones in this sample may be carry-over from other donors' samples. V and J are TRBV7-6 and TRBJ1-5, with D possibly matching TRBD1 (6 bases). This CDR3 reads CASSRQDNQPQHF. The CDR3 DNA sequence: TGTGCCAGCAGCCGACAGGACAATCAGCCCCAGCATTTT.